The 24 T cell receptor beta chains below all came from one sample that was sequenced in a study of shared clonotypes between healthy human individuals. TCRdb's copy holds only in-frame clones and misses some; the assay was immunoSEQ multiplex PCR. The sample has some 2.4 million clones; 93% are singletons. Sequenced input: naive CD4+ T cells from PBMCs. Described subset: CD45RA+ positively selected. Every receptor here comes from a man aged 18 to 30 in good health. Some clones in this sample may be carry-over from other donors' samples.

The chain couples TRBV5-1 to TRBJ1-3; no firm D call. CDR1 and CDR2 from the germline V gene are SGHRS and YFSETQ. The V end lost 0 bases, the J end lost 4 bases, and 11 bases lay between the germline ends. This CDR3 comprises 15 residues. As DNA, the CDR3 is TGCGCCAGCAGCTTGGGGGCACCCAGGGGAAACACCATATATTTT. It specifies CASSLGAPRGNTIYF. Full variable domain (missing parts from reference TRBV5-1 and TRBJ1-3): KAGVTQTPRYLIKTRGQQVTLSCSPISGHRSVSWYQQTPGQGLQFLFEYFSETQRNKGNFPGRFSGRQFSNSRSEMNVSTLELGDSALYLCASSLGAPRGNTIYFGEGSWLTVV.

The genes are TRBV27 and TRBJ2-1; D may correspond to TRBD1 or TRBD2 (6 bases each). This CDR3 spans 15 amino acids. Germline V gives CDR1 MNHEY, CDR2 SMNVEV (reference sequence). The V end lost 5 bases, the J end lost 3 bases, and 14 bases lay between the germline ends. Here the CDR3 reads CASSPWGAGYNEQFF. The CDR3 coding sequence is TGTGCCAGCAGTCCGTGGGGGGCGGGCTACAATGAGCAGTTCTTC.

The V call is TRBV1, the J call TRBJ2-7; the table calls TRBD1, which could not be checked here. TRBV1 counts as a pseudogene. This CDR3 contains 17 residues. CDR3 DNA sequence: TGCACCAGCAGCCAACCTTGGCAGGGGGGCATATCCTACGAGCAGTACTTC. It encodes CTSSQPWQGGISYEQYF.

With regard to this clone: The sample carries other DNA sequences with the same CDR3. The CDR3, as DNA: TGTGCCAGCAGCTTAATGGGAAACTATGGCTACACCTTC. It encodes CASSLMGNYGYTF. The chain uses TRBV7-3 and TRBJ1-2; D not certain. Germline V gene data show CDR1 as SGHTA and CDR2 as FQGTGA. The CDR3 is made up of 13 amino acids. V gave up 1 base and J gave up 2 bases, with 5 bases separating them.

The chain uses TRBV6-5 and TRBJ1-2; weak D call: TRBD1 (5 bases). The V gene's germline CDR1 is MNHEY and CDR2 SVGAGI. The CDR3 runs 15 residues. Trimming shortened V by 1 base and J by 4 bases, and 13 bases separated the two germline ends. The chain's CDR3 is CASSYLRDRRYGYTF. The CDR3 DNA reads as TGTGCCAGCAGTTACTTAAGGGACCGCCGCTATGGCTACACCTTC.

The J gene is TRBJ2-2, the V gene TRBV10-3, with 10 bases that match TRBD2. CDR1 and CDR2 from the germline V gene are ENHRY and SYGVKD. The V gene end was trimmed by 5 bases and the J gene end by 6 bases; junction bases not matched to a gene: 12. The CDR3 contains 17 residues. Here the CDR3 reads CAISRDSGRIPAGELFF. CDR3 nucleotide sequence: TGTGCCATCAGTCGTGATAGCGGGAGGATCCCAGCCGGGGAGCTGTTTTTT.

The chain employs TRBV7-6 and TRBJ2-7; D uncertain. The ends were cut back, 5 bases at V and 2 bases at J, with 10 bases in the middle. Germline lookup yields CDR1 SGHVS and CDR2 FNYEAQ. The CDR3 is made up of 13 amino acids. In DNA form, the CDR3 reads TGTGCCAGCAGCCCGGATAGCCCCTACGAGCAGTACTTC. Its translation is CASSPDSPYEQYF.

In its sample, this clone was seen once. This chain links TRBV9 with TRBJ2-7; possibly TRBD2 for D (7 bases). This CDR3 spans 14 amino acids. With 4 bases removed from V and 5 bases from J, the gap between germline ends came to 16 bases. Germline loops: CDR1 SGDLS, CDR2 YYNGEE. The CDR3 spells CASSQGRGRDEQYF. In nucleotides, the CDR3 is TGTGCCAGCAGCCAGGGGAGGGGAAGGGACGAGCAGTACTTC.

The rearrangement uses TRBV27 and TRBJ2-7; the D gene could be TRBD1 or TRBD2 (5 bases each). This CDR3 is 17 amino acids long. Germline V gives CDR1 MNHEY, CDR2 SMNVEV (reference sequence). V was shortened by 6 bases and J by 3 bases, with 24 bases between the two germline ends. As DNA, the CDR3 is TGTGCCAGCAGCCCCACCCTGACAGTTGGGACGCACTACGAGCAGTACTTC. As protein: CASSPTLTVGTHYEQYF.

The V call is TRBV6-1, the J call TRBJ1-5; D remains unclear. Trimming removed 3 bases at V and 0 bases at J, with 15 bases between. Germline V CDR1 and CDR2: MNHNS, SASEGT. The CDR3 has 17 amino acids. The DNA for the CDR3 is TGTGCCAGCAGTGAGTTCCTGCAGACTTATAGCAATCAGCCCCAGCATTTT. Translation: CASSEFLQTYSNQPQHF.

The J gene is TRBJ1-2, the V gene TRBV2; a weak D match, TRBD1 (5 bases). V lost 6 bases and J 2 bases, leaving 13 bases between the germline ends. The CDR3 covers 14 residues. CDR1 is SNHLY, CDR2 FYNNEI, per germline. CDR3 residues: CASRGEGSNYGYTF. The CDR3 DNA is TGTGCCAGCAGGGGGGAGGGCTCCAACTATGGCTACACCTTC. Filled out from reference TRBV2 and TRBJ1-2, the complete variable domain reads EPEVTQTPSHQVTQMGQEVILRCVPISNHLYFYWYRQILGQKVEFLVSFYNNEISEKSEIFDDQFSVERPDGSNFTLKIRSTKLEDSAMYFCASRGEGSNYGYTFGSGTRLTVV.

The J gene is TRBJ2-1, the V gene TRBV19; TRBD2 agrees at 10 bases. The length of the CDR3 is 14 residues. Germline V gene lookup returns CDR1 LNHDA and CDR2 SQIVND (reference sequence). After removal of 9 bases from V and 10 bases from J, the junction contained 12 bases not matched to a gene. CDR3 protein: CASAPGLAIGEQFF. The CDR3 DNA is TGTGCCAGCGCCCCGGGACTAGCGATTGGGGAGCAGTTCTTC. Full variable domain (remainder filled in from reference TRBV19 and TRBJ2-1): DGGITQSPKYLFRKEGQNVTLSCEQNLNHDAMYWYRQDPGQGLRLIYYSQIVNDFQKGDIAEGYSVSREKKESFPLTVTSAQKNPTAFYLCASAPGLAIGEQFFGPGTRLTVL.

The chain employs TRBV30 and TRBJ2-1, with 7 nucleotides matching TRBD2. Germline V gene lookup returns CDR1 GTSNPN and CDR2 SVGIG (reference sequence). The junction had 14 bases not matched to a gene; V was cut back by 3 bases and J by 0 bases. The CDR3 has 18 residues. This CDR3 is CAWSRRLAVGSSYNEQFF. The CDR3 bases are TGTGCCTGGAGCCGGAGACTAGCAGTTGGAAGCTCCTACAATGAGCAGTTCTTC.

The gene calls are TRBV14 and TRBJ2-7; 8 bases agree with TRBD1. CDR1 and CDR2 from the germline V gene are SGHDN and FVKESK. CDR3 size: 12 residues. The V gene end was trimmed by 4 bases and the J gene end by 4 bases; junction bases not matched to a gene: 0. The CDR3 bases are TGTGCCAGCAGCCGACAGGGGTACGAGCAGTACTTC. It codes for CASSRQGYEQYF.

The J gene is TRBJ2-7, the V gene TRBV5-1; TRBD2 matches 7 bases. The CDR3 loop spans 14 amino acids. Germline trimming cut 5 bases from V and 5 bases from J; bases unmatched to any gene: 10. The V gene's germline CDR1 is SGHRS and CDR2 YFSETQ. The CDR3 loop reads CASRRSGVLNEQYF. CDR3 sequence (DNA): TGCGCCAGCAGACGGAGCGGGGTTTTGAACGAGCAGTACTTC. The entire variable domain, with the rest obtained from reference TRBV5-1 and TRBJ2-7, is as follows: KAGVTQTPRYLIKTRGQQVTLSCSPISGHRSVSWYQQTPGQGLQFLFEYFSETQRNKGNFPGRFSGRQFSNSRSEMNVSTLELGDSALYLCASRRSGVLNEQYFGPGTRLTVT.

The CDR3 DNA follows: TGTGCCAGTAGGGAAAGCGGTCCTGGAAACACCATATATTTT. Translating it yields CASRESGPGNTIYF. The gene calls are TRBV19 and TRBJ1-3; D call uncertain. The CDR3 loop spans 14 amino acids. The germline CDR1 and CDR2 sequences are LNHDA and SQIVND (reference sequence). Trimming took off 6 bases at V and 2 bases at J, with 11 bases between the two ends.

The chain joins TRBV11-2 to TRBJ1-4, with D maybe TRBD1 (6 bases). V was shortened by 5 bases and J by 4 bases, with 17 bases between the two germline ends. Germline V gene lookup returns CDR1 SGHAT and CDR2 FQNNGV. CDR3 length equals 16 residues. The CDR3 region is CASSVSGRGGNEKLFF. CDR3 sequence (DNA): TGTGCCAGCAGCGTATCGGGCAGGGGTGGTAATGAAAAACTGTTTTTT.

The gene calls are TRBV6-6 and TRBJ1-5; D is unclear. V was clipped by 7 bases and J by 1 base, with 17 bases between them. Germline V CDR1 and CDR2: MNHNY, SVGAGI (reference sequence). CDR3 length equals 16 residues. The CDR3 DNA sequence: TGTGCCAGCAACCTAAGTCCCCGGGAAAGCAATCAGCCCCAGCATTTT. Translating gives CASNLSPRESNQPQHF.

The chain combines TRBV5-4 with TRBJ2-3, with D hard to call. Between the trimmed V and J ends, which lost 1 base and 0 bases, there was a span of 6 bases. The V gene's germline CDR1 is SGHNT and CDR2 YYREEE (reference sequence). The CDR3 totals 14 residues. Here the CDR3 reads CASSLLVSTDTQYF. Written as DNA, the CDR3 is TGTGCCAGCAGCTTGCTGGTCAGCACAGATACGCAGTATTTT. Using reference TRBV5-4 and TRBJ2-3 for the parts outside the CDR3, the full variable domain is ETGVTQSPTHLIKTRGQQVTLRCSSQSGHNTVSWYQQALGQGPQFIFQYYREEENGRGNFPPRFSGLQFPNYSSELNVNALELDDSALYLCASSLLVSTDTQYFGPGTRLTVL.

V is TRBV19 and J is TRBJ2-1; TRBD1 matches 7 bases. The V and J ends lost 4 bases and 8 bases, in that order; junction bases with no gene match: 11. The CDR3 totals 15 residues. The germline gives CDR1 LNHDA, CDR2 SQIVND (reference sequence). The DNA of the CDR3 is TGTGCCAGTAGTACGACAGGGTCAGGTGTCCATGAGCAGTTCTTC. It yields the protein CASSTTGSGVHEQFF.

This clone was detected only once. This chain joins TRBV6-1 and TRBJ2-3; 11 bases fit TRBD2. Trimming cost V 7 bases and J 2 bases; bases outside gene matches: 5. The CDR3 is made up of 15 amino acids. Germline-derived CDR1 and CDR2 are MNHNS and SASEGT. The CDR3 region has the DNA TGTGCCAGCACCAAGACTAGCGGGGACACAGATACGCAGTATTTT. The encoded protein is CASTKTSGDTDTQYF.

The gene calls are TRBV28 and TRBJ1-4; 9 positions match TRBD1. The CDR3 runs 16 residues. The junction had 9 bases not matched to a gene; V was cut back by 8 bases and J by 2 bases. The germline gives CDR1 MDHEN, CDR2 SYDVKM. CDR3 in amino acids: CASRTQGARTNEKLFF. In nucleotides, the CDR3 is TGTGCCAGCCGAACACAGGGGGCTCGGACTAATGAAAAACTGTTTTTT.

As regards this clone: This same CDR3 is encoded by further DNA sequences in the sample. The V and J genes are TRBV27 and TRBJ1-2; no definite D call. CDR3 length: 13 amino acids. Germline V gene lookup returns CDR1 MNHEY and CDR2 SMNVEV (reference sequence). The V gene lost 1 base and the J gene lost 4 bases, with 7 bases spanning the gap. The CDR3 here is CASSLYGAYGYTF. The CDR3 DNA is TGTGCCAGCAGTTTATACGGTGCCTATGGCTACACCTTC.

The CDR3 DNA sequence: TGTGCCAGCAGCTATAGGGACGAGCAGTACTTC. Protein sequence: CASSYRDEQYF. This chain connects TRBV2 to TRBJ2-7; D is ambiguous. The V end lost 6 bases, the J end lost 5 bases, and 8 bases lay between the germline ends. There are 11 residues in the CDR3. The V gene's germline CDR1 is SNHLY and CDR2 FYNNEI.